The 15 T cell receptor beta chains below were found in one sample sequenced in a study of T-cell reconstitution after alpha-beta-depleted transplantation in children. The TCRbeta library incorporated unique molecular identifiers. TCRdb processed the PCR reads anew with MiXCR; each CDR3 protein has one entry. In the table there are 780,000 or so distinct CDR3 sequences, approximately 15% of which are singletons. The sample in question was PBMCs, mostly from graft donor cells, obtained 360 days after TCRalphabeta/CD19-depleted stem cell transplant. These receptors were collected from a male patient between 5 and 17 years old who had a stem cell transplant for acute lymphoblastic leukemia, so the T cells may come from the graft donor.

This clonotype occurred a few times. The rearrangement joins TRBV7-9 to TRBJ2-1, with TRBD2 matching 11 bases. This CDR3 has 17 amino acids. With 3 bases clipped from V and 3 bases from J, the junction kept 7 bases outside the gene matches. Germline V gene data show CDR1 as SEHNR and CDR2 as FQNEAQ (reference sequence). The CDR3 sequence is CASSFSGTSGIYNEQFF. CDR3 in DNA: TGTGCCAGCAGCTTTTCCGGGACTAGCGGTATCTACAATGAGCAGTTCTTC.

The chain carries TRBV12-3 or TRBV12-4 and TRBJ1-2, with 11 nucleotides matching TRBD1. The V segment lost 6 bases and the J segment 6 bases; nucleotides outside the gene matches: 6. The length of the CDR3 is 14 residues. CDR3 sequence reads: CASSPGQGGNGYTF. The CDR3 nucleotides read TGTGCCAGCAGCCCGGGACAGGGGGGGAATGGCTACACCTTC.

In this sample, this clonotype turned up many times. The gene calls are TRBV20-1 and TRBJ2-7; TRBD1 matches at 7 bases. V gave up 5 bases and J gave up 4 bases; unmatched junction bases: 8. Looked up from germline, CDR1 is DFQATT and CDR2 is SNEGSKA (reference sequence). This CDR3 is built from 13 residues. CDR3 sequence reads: CSASRQGVYEQYF. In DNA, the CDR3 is TGCAGTGCTTCGAGACAGGGTGTGTACGAGCAGTACTTC.

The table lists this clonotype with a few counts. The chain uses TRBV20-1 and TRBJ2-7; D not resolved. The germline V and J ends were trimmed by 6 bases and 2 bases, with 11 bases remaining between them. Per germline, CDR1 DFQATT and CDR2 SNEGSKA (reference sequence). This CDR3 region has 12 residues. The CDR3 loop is CSATPLTYEQYF. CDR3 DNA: TGCAGTGCCACACCCCTGACCTACGAGCAGTACTTC.

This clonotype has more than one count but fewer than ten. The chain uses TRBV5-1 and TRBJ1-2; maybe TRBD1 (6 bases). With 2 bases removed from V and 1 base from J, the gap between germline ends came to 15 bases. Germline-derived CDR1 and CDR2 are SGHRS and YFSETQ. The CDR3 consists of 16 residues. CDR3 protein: CASSFARDTFNYGYTF. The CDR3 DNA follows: TGCGCCAGCAGCTTCGCCCGGGACACCTTTAACTATGGCTACACCTTC.

Here the CDR3 reads CASSLSISVSYEQYF. The DNA of the CDR3 is TGCGCCAGCAGCTTGTCGATTAGCGTCTCCTACGAGCAGTACTTC. The chain employs TRBV5-1 and TRBJ2-7; tentatively, D is TRBD2 (5 bases). V was pared by 1 base and J by 0 bases, with 11 bases between. The germline V gene has CDR1 SGHRS and CDR2 YFSETQ. The CDR3 consists of 15 residues.

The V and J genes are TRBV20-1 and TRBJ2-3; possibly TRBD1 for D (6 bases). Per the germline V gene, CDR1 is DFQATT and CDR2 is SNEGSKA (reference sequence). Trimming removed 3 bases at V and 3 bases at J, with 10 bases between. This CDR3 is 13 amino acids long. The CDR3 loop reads CSARITGTDTQYF. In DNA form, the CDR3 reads TGCAGTGCTAGGATCACAGGGACAGATACGCAGTATTTT.

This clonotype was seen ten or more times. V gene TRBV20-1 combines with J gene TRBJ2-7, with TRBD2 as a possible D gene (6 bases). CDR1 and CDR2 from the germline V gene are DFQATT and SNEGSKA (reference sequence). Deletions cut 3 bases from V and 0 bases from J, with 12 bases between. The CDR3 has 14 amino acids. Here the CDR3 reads CSARTGLPSYEQYF. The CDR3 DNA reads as TGCAGTGCTAGGACCGGACTACCCTCCTACGAGCAGTACTTC.

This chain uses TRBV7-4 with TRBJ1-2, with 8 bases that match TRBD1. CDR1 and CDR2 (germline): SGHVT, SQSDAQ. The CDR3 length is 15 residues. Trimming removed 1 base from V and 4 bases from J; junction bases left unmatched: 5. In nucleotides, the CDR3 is TGTGCCAGCAGCTTAGGCTACGGACAGGGCTATGGCTACACCTTC. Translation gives CASSLGYGQGYGYTF.

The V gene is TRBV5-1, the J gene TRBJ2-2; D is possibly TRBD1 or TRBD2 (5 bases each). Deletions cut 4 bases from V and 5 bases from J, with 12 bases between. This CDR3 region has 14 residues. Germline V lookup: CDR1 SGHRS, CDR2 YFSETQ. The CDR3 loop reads CASSRDLLTGELFF. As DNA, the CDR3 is TGCGCCAGCAGCCGGGACCTACTTACCGGGGAGCTGTTTTTT.

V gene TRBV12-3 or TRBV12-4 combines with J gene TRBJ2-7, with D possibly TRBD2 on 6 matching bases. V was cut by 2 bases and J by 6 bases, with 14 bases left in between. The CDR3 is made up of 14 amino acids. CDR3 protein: CASSLKTSRAEQYF. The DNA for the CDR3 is TGTGCCAGCAGTTTAAAGACTAGTAGGGCCGAGCAGTACTTC.

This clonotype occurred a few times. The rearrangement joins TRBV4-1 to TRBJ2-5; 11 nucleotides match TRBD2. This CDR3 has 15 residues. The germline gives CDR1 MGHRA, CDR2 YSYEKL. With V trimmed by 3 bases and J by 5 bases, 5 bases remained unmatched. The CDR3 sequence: CASSHLAGGRETQYF. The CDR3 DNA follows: TGCGCCAGCAGCCACCTAGCGGGAGGAAGGGAGACCCAGTACTTC.

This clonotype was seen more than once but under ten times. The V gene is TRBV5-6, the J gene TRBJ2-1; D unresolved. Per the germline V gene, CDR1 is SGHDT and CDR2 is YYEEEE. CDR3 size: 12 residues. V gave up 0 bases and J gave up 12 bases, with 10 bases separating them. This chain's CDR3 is CASSLVPTRQFF. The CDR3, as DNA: TGTGCCAGCAGCTTGGTTCCCACCAGGCAGTTCTTC.

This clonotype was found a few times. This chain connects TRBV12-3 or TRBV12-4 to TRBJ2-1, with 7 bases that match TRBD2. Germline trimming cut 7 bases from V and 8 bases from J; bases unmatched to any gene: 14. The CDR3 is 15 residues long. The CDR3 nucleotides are TGTGCCAGCACCGGGGAGGGCAGAGGAGGTTATGAGCAGTTCTTC. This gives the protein CASTGEGRGGYEQFF.

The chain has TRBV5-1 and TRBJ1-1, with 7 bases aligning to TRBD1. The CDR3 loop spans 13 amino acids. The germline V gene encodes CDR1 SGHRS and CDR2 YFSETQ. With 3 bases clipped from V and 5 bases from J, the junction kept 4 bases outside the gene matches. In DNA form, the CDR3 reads TGCGCCAGCAGCTCCACAGGGGAGACTGAAGCTTTCTTT. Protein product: CASSSTGETEAFF.